These T cell receptor beta chains were read from a single sample in a study of OX40 agonist ivuxolimab in advanced cancers. The method was immunoSEQ multiplex PCR; TCRdb's version includes in-frame clones alone and lacks a portion of them. The profile shows 68,000 or so clones, approximately 89% of them singletons. The sequencing here drew on CD4+ or CD8+ T cells sorted from blood, taken in a trial of the OX40 agonist ivuxolimab. These TCRs come from an adult with an advanced solid tumor such as melanoma, head and neck, liver or kidney cancer. CDR3s include the opening cysteine and the closing phenylalanine or tryptophan. Fields, in order: D gene, J gene, V gene, clone size, CDR3 protein, CDR3 DNA. A D gene is named only where the DNA matches it firmly. Clone size is not always given. Where it is, it says once, few, many or a class for expanded clones.

>TRBD1|TRBJ1-1|TRBV18|few
CASSPPSGGRTEAFF
TGTGCCAGCTCACCACCCTCAGGGGGGCGAACTGAAGCTTTCTTT
>TRBD2|TRBJ2-1|TRBV9|NA
CASSVAGGWSSYNEQFF
TGTGCCAGCAGCGTAGCGGGGGGTTGGAGCTCCTACAATGAGCAGTTCTTC
>TRBD1|TRBJ1-3|TRBV25-1|NA
CASSGSGTALGNTIYF
TGTGCCAGCAGTGGATCCGGGACAGCGTTAGGAAACACCATATATTTT
>NA|TRBJ2-3|TRBV28|NA
CASTLTGDTQYF
TGTGCCAGCACCTTAACTGGGGATACGCAGTATTTT
>NA|TRBJ2-3|TRBV9|once
CASSPLRGGPDTQYF
TGTGCCAGCAGCCCCCTGAGGGGGGGGCCCGATACGCAGTATTTT
>TRBD2|TRBJ2-3|TRBV15|NA
CATSRGSSGSTDTQYF
TGTGCCACCAGCAGAGGATCTAGCGGGAGCACAGATACGCAGTATTTT
>NA|TRBJ2-7|TRBV7-3|NA
CASSPGPGNEQYF
TGTGCCAGCAGCCCGGGGCCGGGGAACGAGCAGTACTTC
>TRBD1|TRBJ2-1|TRBV2|NA
CASRESQGGGEQFF
TGTGCCAGCAGAGAATCACAGGGGGGTGGTGAGCAGTTCTTC
>NA|TRBJ1-5|TRBV6-5|NA
CASRSNQPQHF
TGTGCCAGCAGAAGCAATCAGCCCCAGCATTTT
>TRBD1|TRBJ2-1|TRBV6-5|once
CASSLGQNNEQFF
TGTGCCAGCAGTTTGGGACAGAACAATGAGCAGTTCTTC
>NA|TRBJ1-6|TRBV7-9|NA
CASSQGGSYNSPLHF
TGTGCCAGCAGTCAAGGGGGGAGTTATAATTCACCCCTCCACTTT
>NA|TRBJ2-3|TRBV5-1|NA
CASSSGVTGTSTDTQYF
TGCGCCAGCAGCTCGGGAGTTACAGGGACGAGCACAGATACGCAGTATTTT
>NA|TRBJ1-2|TRBV2|NA
CASSESRETYGYTF
TGTGCCAGCAGTGAAAGTAGGGAAACCTATGGCTACACCTTC
>NA|TRBJ1-5|TRBV5-1|few
CASSPGDNQPQHF
TGCGCCAGCAGCCCAGGAGACAATCAGCCCCAGCATTTT
>NA|TRBJ1-2|TRBV5-1|NA
CASSFLGSSYGYTF
TGCGCCAGCAGCTTTCTGGGGAGTAGCTATGGCTACACCTTC
>NA|TRBJ1-1|TRBV5-1|NA
CASSSGMEDTEAFF
TGCGCCAGCAGTTCAGGGATGGAGGACACTGAAGCTTTCTTT
>NA|TRBJ2-3|TRBV7-9|once
CASSSGLSSTDTQYF
TGTGCCAGCAGCTCGGGACTGTCTAGCACAGATACGCAGTATTTT
>NA|TRBJ1-3|TRBV2|NA
CASSEAYTIYF
TGTGCCAGCAGTGAGGCCTACACCATATATTTT
>NA|TRBJ2-7|TRBV9|NA
CASSVVSHNSYEQYF
TGTGCCAGCAGCGTAGTTAGCCACAACTCCTACGAGCAGTACTTC
>TRBD2|TRBJ2-3|TRBV10-3|NA
CAITRTSGTDTQYF
TGTGCCATCACTAGGACTAGCGGCACAGATACGCAGTATTTT
>NA|TRBJ2-5|TRBV5-1|NA
CASSLGTRRQETQYF
TGCGCCAGCAGCTTGGGGACTCGGAGACAAGAGACCCAGTACTTC
>TRBD1|TRBJ2-7|TRBV11-2|once
CASSLETTGESYEQYF
TGTGCCAGCAGCCTGGAGACTACAGGGGAGTCCTACGAGCAGTACTTC
>NA|TRBJ1-2|TRBV5-5|once
CASSLLVLPNYGYTF
TGTGCCAGCAGCTTGTTGGTGTTACCTAACTATGGCTACACCTTC
>NA|TRBJ1-3|TRBV19|once
CASTSRNTIYF
TGTGCCAGTACCTCACGAAACACCATATATTTT
>NA|TRBJ2-4|TRBV9|NA
CASSVAGAAKNIQYF
TGTGCCAGCAGCGTAGCCGGGGCAGCCAAAAACATTCAGTACTTC
>NA|TRBJ1-5|TRBV7-9|NA
CASSLNSNQPQHF
TGTGCCAGCAGCTTAAATAGCAATCAGCCCCAGCATTTT
>NA|TRBJ1-4|TRBV5-1|NA
CASSRAGLGEKLFF
TGCGCCAGCAGCCGGGCAGGGTTGGGTGAAAAACTGTTTTTT
>NA|TRBJ1-1|TRBV5-6|once
CASSLRLGAAQAFF
TGTGCCAGCAGCTTGAGGCTGGGGGCAGCCCAAGCTTTCTTT
>TRBD2|TRBJ2-5|TRBV6-6|NA
CASSPGLAGEETQYF
TGTGCCAGCAGCCCGGGACTAGCGGGGGAAGAGACCCAGTACTTC
>NA|TRBJ1-5|TRBV6-1|NA
CASSERVSNQPQHF
TGTGCCAGCAGTGAAAGGGTTAGCAATCAGCCCCAGCATTTT
>NA|TRBJ2-5|TRBV2|NA
CASSRLTETQYF
TGTGCCAGCAGTCGACTTACGGAGACCCAGTACTTC
>NA|TRBJ2-3|TRBV5-4|NA
CASSLDANTQYF
TGTGCCAGCAGCCTAGATGCAAATACGCAGTATTTT
>NA|TRBJ1-1|TRBV5-6|NA
CASSPKFYTEAFF
TGTGCCAGCAGCCCTAAGTTTTACACTGAAGCTTTCTTT
>TRBD1|TRBJ2-3|TRBV7-9|NA
CASSFRTGPTNTQYF
TGTGCCAGCAGCTTCCGGACAGGACCCACGAATACGCAGTATTTT
>NA|TRBJ2-1|TRBV29-1|NA
CSVTDGQEQFF
TGCAGCGTTACCGACGGCCAGGAGCAGTTCTTC
>TRBD1|TRBJ1-2|TRBV5-5|NA
CASSYDRGVSYGYTF
TGTGCCAGCAGCTATGACAGGGGTGTTTCCTATGGCTACACCTTC
>NA|TRBJ2-7|TRBV5-4|once
CASSLAGGTYEQYF
TGTGCCAGCAGCTTGGCTGGCGGAACCTACGAGCAGTACTTC
>TRBD1|TRBJ2-7|TRBV29-1|few
CSVRDRDHEQYF
TGCAGCGTCCGGGACAGGGACCACGAGCAGTACTTC
>NA|TRBJ1-2|TRBV6-5|NA
CASSYGRAGNYGYTF
TGTGCCAGCAGTTACGGGCGGGCCGGCAACTATGGCTACACCTTC
>NA|TRBJ2-3|TRBV5-5|NA
CASTPHTDTQYF
TGTGCCAGCACCCCTCACACAGATACGCAGTATTTT
>TRBD2|TRBJ2-5|TRBV5-1|NA
CASSPSAGGVSKTQYF
TGCGCCAGCAGCCCCTCGGCGGGAGGGGTTTCCAAGACCCAGTACTTC
>NA|TRBJ2-1|TRBV29-1|NA
CSVSRDGGNNEQFF
TGCAGCGTCTCCCGGGACGGTGGCAACAATGAGCAGTTCTTC
>NA|TRBJ2-7|TRBV19|NA
CASSFTILSSYEQYF
TGTGCCAGTAGCTTTACTATCCTAAGCTCCTACGAGCAGTACTTC
>NA|TRBJ1-4|TRBV5-1|NA
CASSASPDERLFF
TGCGCCAGCAGCGCATCGCCCGATGAAAGGCTGTTTTTT
>NA|TRBJ2-3|TRBV6-1|NA
CASTLRQAVADTQYF
TGTGCCAGCACCCTACGGCAGGCAGTAGCAGATACGCAGTATTTT
>NA|TRBJ2-3|TRBV15|few
CATSRGRANTQYF
TGTGCCACCAGCAGAGGAAGGGCAAATACGCAGTATTTT
>TRBD1|TRBJ1-4|TRBV27|once
CASSLIQGPDEKLFF
TGTGCCAGCAGTTTAATACAGGGGCCGGATGAAAAACTGTTTTTT
>NA|TRBJ2-5|TRBV6-6|NA
CASRTLQETQYF
TGTGCCAGCAGGACACTCCAAGAGACCCAGTACTTC
>NA|TRBJ2-2|TRBV5-1|NA
CASSLGGLYSTGELFF
TGCGCCAGCAGCTTGGGCGGGCTGTACTCCACCGGGGAGCTGTTTTTT
>NA|TRBJ2-3|TRBV6-6|NA
CASSYSRGGTDTQYF
TGTGCCAGCAGTTACTCAAGGGGAGGCACAGATACGCAGTATTTT
>TRBD1|TRBJ2-3|TRBV28|NA
CASSQDRGSTDTQYF
TGTGCCAGCAGTCAGGACAGGGGGAGCACAGATACGCAGTATTTT
>TRBD1|TRBJ2-7|TRBV11-2|NA
CASSPLGRTGSYEQYF
TGTGCCAGCAGCCCCTTGGGAAGGACAGGCTCCTACGAGCAGTACTTC
>NA|TRBJ2-3|TRBV20-1|once
CSARRDTQYF
TGCAGTGCTAGACGAGATACGCAGTATTTT
>NA|TRBJ2-3|TRBV21-1|NA
CASSKPYTWGTDTQYF
TGTGCCAGCAGCAAACCCTACACCTGGGGCACAGATACGCAGTATTTT
>NA|TRBJ2-5|TRBV2|NA
CASSETRGAGETQYF
TGTGCCAGCAGTGAAACACGCGGAGCCGGGGAGACCCAGTACTTC
>NA|TRBJ2-3|TRBV19|NA
CASSIRDGHTDTQYF
TGTGCCAGTAGTATCCGGGACGGCCACACAGATACGCAGTATTTT
>TRBD1|TRBJ2-7|TRBV6-1|once
CASSSGPGQAYEQYF
TGTGCCAGCAGTAGCGGACCTGGACAGGCCTACGAGCAGTACTTC